This passage covers 28 T cell receptor beta chains from one sample sequenced in a study of CD8+ T cells in alopecia areata. Extracted RNA was reverse transcribed, and the resulting cDNA served as sequencing template. Clones were read by immunoSEQ multiplex PCR, and TCRdb kept only the in-frame ones, dropping some. The table shows roughly 250,000 clones, with roughly two thirds occurring only once. The material was CD4+ T cells sorted from blood, obtained at week 0. The receptor set was obtained from a human donor with alopecia areata.

The chain joins TRBV29-1 to TRBJ2-3; possibly TRBD1 for D (7 bases). This CDR3 contains 13 residues. Germline V gene sequence: CDR1 SQVTM, CDR2 ANQGSEA. V was clipped by 1 base and J by 6 bases, with 11 bases between them. This chain's CDR3 is CSVEGRGRDTQYF. The CDR3 bases are TGCAGCGTTGAAGGCAGGGGGAGGGATACGCAGTATTTT.

The rearrangement uses TRBV18 and TRBJ1-4; 7 bases are shared with TRBD1. The V gene end was trimmed by 9 bases and the J gene end by 8 bases; junction bases not matched to a gene: 15. The CDR3 is 15 residues long. Germline V gene data show CDR1 as KGHSH and CDR2 as LQKENI. The CDR3 reads CARLDRKSKREKLFF. Here the CDR3 DNA reads TGTGCCAGATTGGACAGGAAATCGAAGAGGGAAAAACTGTTTTTT.

Here the CDR3 DNA reads TGTGCCAGTAGTCCAGGACAGGGAAACACTGAAGCTTTCTTT. It yields the protein CASSPGQGNTEAFF. This chain joins TRBV19 and TRBJ1-1, with 8 bases aligning to TRBD1. The length of the CDR3 is 14 residues. Per the germline V gene, CDR1 is LNHDA and CDR2 is SQIVND (reference sequence). After removal of 5 bases from V and 2 bases from J, the junction contained 4 bases not matched to a gene.

This clone was found once. The chain combines TRBV10-2 with TRBJ2-7, with TRBD1 matching 8 bases. V lost 6 bases, J lost 11 bases, and 6 bases stayed unmatched. Germline assignment: CDR1 WSHSY and CDR2 SAAADI. CDR3 length: 11 amino acids. The chain's CDR3 is CASRGQGSEYF. The CDR3 DNA sequence: TGCGCCAGCAGAGGACAGGGCTCCGAGTACTTC.

This clone was detected only once. The rearrangement links TRBV6-1 to TRBJ2-7; the D gene is possibly TRBD2 (5 bases). The germline V and J ends were trimmed by 10 bases and 7 bases, with 11 bases remaining between them. CDR3 size: 10 residues. CDR1 is MNHNS and CDR2 is SASEGT in the germline V gene. Written as DNA, the CDR3 is TGTGCCAACCGGAGGAGGGAGCAGTACTTC. It yields the protein CANRRREQYF.

This clone was detected only once. The V gene is TRBV15, the J gene TRBJ2-3; TRBD2 might be the D (6 bases). This CDR3 contains 16 residues. CDR1 is LNHNV and CDR2 is YYDKDF in the germline V gene (reference sequence). V gave up 5 bases and J gave up 3 bases, with 18 bases separating them. DNA of the CDR3: TGTGCCACCAGCGTCAATGGGGGAGGTCGGACAGATACGCAGTATTTT. Protein: CATSVNGGGRTDTQYF.

The chain has TRBV4-3 and TRBJ1-2; a weak D match, TRBD1 (6 bases). V was clipped by 1 base and J by 6 bases, with 12 bases between them. The CDR3 contains 14 residues. Germline V gives CDR1 LGHNA, CDR2 YSLEER. The CDR3 here is CASSQAAGVDGYTF. The CDR3 region has the DNA TGCGCCAGCAGCCAAGCGGCAGGGGTCGATGGCTACACCTTC.

The CDR3 bases are TGTGCCTGGAGTGGGGTGGGGCAGATCTCCTACAATGAGCAGTTCTTC. As protein: CAWSGVGQISYNEQFF. The chain employs TRBV30 and TRBJ2-1; D possibly corresponds to TRBD1 (5 bases). In germline, CDR1 is GTSNPN, CDR2 SVGIG (reference sequence). Trimming took 1 base from V and 0 from J, leaving 13 bases between them. The CDR3 has 16 amino acids.

The chain employs TRBV30 and TRBJ1-1, with 8 bases matching TRBD1. CDR1 is GTSNPN, CDR2 SVGIG, per germline (reference sequence). The V segment lost 3 bases and the J segment 9 bases; nucleotides outside the gene matches: 6. The CDR3 runs to 12 residues. The CDR3 region has the DNA TGTGCCTGGAGGAGCAGGGGGCTCCAAGCTTTCTTT. Amino acids: CAWRSRGLQAFF.

V usage is TRBV9 and J usage is TRBJ2-7, with D uncertain. Germline V gives CDR1 SGDLS, CDR2 YYNGEE. The V end was cut by 2 bases, the J end by 6 bases, with 15 bases between. The CDR3 consists of 14 residues. CDR3 nucleotides: TGTGCCAGCAGCGTTGGACCTGAGTGGGGCGAGCAGTACTTC. Protein product: CASSVGPEWGEQYF.

The chain carries TRBV5-6 and TRBJ1-1; D remains ambiguous. Germline CDR1 SGHDT, CDR2 YYEEEE. CDR3 length: 15 amino acids. V gave up 2 bases and J gave up 0 bases, with 11 bases separating them. The CDR3 reads CASSFGVGLNTEAFF. In DNA, the CDR3 is TGTGCCAGCAGCTTTGGGGTTGGGTTGAACACTGAAGCTTTCTTT.

CDR3 sequence reads: CASSQDLAGDTGELFF. CDR3 DNA sequence: TGTGCCAGCAGCCAAGATCTAGCGGGGGACACCGGGGAGCTGTTTTTT. The chain couples TRBV4-2 to TRBJ2-2; 10 positions agree with TRBD2. CDR1 and CDR2 from the germline V gene are LGHNA and YNFKEQ. J was trimmed by 3 bases and V by 0 bases; bases with no gene match: 1. This CDR3 comprises 16 residues.

This clone was seen just once. Other DNA sequences in the sample encode the same CDR3. The chain employs TRBV5-1 and TRBJ2-3; no definite D call. CDR1 is SGHRS, CDR2 YFSETQ, per germline. CDR3 length: 12 amino acids. Trimming pared 0 bases from V and 5 bases from J, leaving 4 bases between. The CDR3, as DNA: TGCGCCAGCAGCTTGGTCGGAGATACGCAGTATTTT. It encodes CASSLVGDTQYF.

The chain links TRBV30 to TRBJ1-6; no clear D gene. This CDR3 is built from 12 residues. Germline V gene lookup returns CDR1 GTSNPN and CDR2 SVGIG (reference sequence). V was clipped by 5 bases and J by 9 bases, with 11 bases between them. For the CDR3, the DNA is TGTGCCTGGGGCGGGGTGAGTTCACCCCTCCACTTT. It translates to CAWGGVSSPLHF.

The rearrangement uses TRBV30 and TRBJ1-1, with D unclear. The CDR3 totals 11 residues. Germline-derived CDR1 and CDR2 are GTSNPN and SVGIG (reference sequence). Deletions cut 2 bases from V and 10 bases from J, with 11 bases between. The CDR3 region is CAWSLGLGAFF. Here the CDR3 DNA reads TGTGCCTGGAGTCTCGGACTTGGAGCTTTCTTT.

On this clone itself: This same CDR3 is encoded by further DNA sequences in the sample. CDR3 amino acids: CSVGGVTDTQYF. CDR3 DNA: TGCAGCGTTGGTGGGGTCACAGATACGCAGTATTTT. V and J are TRBV29-1 and TRBJ2-3; D gene ambiguous. CDR1 is SQVTM and CDR2 is ANQGSEA in the germline V gene. The CDR3 is made up of 12 amino acids. V shed 4 bases and J shed 2 bases, with 7 bases lying between them.

The rearrangement uses TRBV30 and TRBJ1-2, with D possibly being TRBD1 (5 bases). Germline V gene sequence: CDR1 GTSNPN, CDR2 SVGIG (reference sequence). The CDR3 totals 12 residues. V gave up 3 bases and J gave up 0 bases, with 5 bases separating them. The CDR3 coding sequence is TGTGCCTGGAGGGGGGCTAACTATGGCTACACCTTC. Encoded protein: CAWRGANYGYTF.

The chain carries TRBV7-6 and TRBJ2-5; 8 bases agree with TRBD1. This CDR3 has 16 amino acids. Germline CDR1 is SGHVS and CDR2 is FNYEAQ. The J segment lost 0 bases and the V segment lost 5 bases, leaving 8 bases of the junction unmatched. The chain's CDR3 is CASSDPRGRYQETQYF. The CDR3 region has the DNA TGTGCCAGCAGCGACCCCAGGGGGCGGTACCAAGAGACCCAGTACTTC.

A word on this clone: This specimen includes other DNA sequences encoding the same CDR3. V gene TRBV14 combines with J gene TRBJ1-1; D is uncertain. Trimming took 1 base from V and 2 from J, leaving 5 bases between them. CDR3 length: 13 residues. Per the germline V gene, CDR1 is SGHDN and CDR2 is FVKESK. The CDR3 DNA sequence: TGTGCCAGCAGCCAAGGGCCCAACACTGAAGCTTTCTTT. This encodes CASSQGPNTEAFF.

The chain uses TRBV30 and TRBJ2-3; D not certain. The CDR3 contains 12 residues. The germline gives CDR1 GTSNPN, CDR2 SVGIG (reference sequence). V was clipped by 2 bases and J by 2 bases, with 5 bases between them. CDR3 protein: CAWSRSTDTQYF. The CDR3 DNA reads as TGTGCCTGGAGTCGATCCACAGATACGCAGTATTTT.

The sample holds many counts of this clone. V gene TRBV29-1 combines with J gene TRBJ2-5; D remains ambiguous. Trimming took off 6 bases at V and 5 bases at J, with 13 bases between the two ends. CDR3 size: 12 residues. CDR1 is SQVTM, CDR2 ANQGSEA, per germline. The CDR3 here is CSVGSPRETQYF. DNA of the CDR3: TGCAGCGTGGGATCCCCTCGGGAGACCCAGTACTTC. The whole variable domain, filled in from reference TRBV29-1 and TRBJ2-5, reads SAVISQKPSRDICQRGTSLTIQCQVDSQVTMMFWYRQQPGQSLTLIATANQGSEATYESGFVIDKFPISRPNLTFSTLTVSNMSPEDSSIYLCSVGSPRETQYFGPGTRLLVL.

The chain carries TRBV29-1 and TRBJ2-1; perhaps TRBD2 as D (6 bases). This CDR3 comprises 13 residues. The germline V gene encodes CDR1 SQVTM and CDR2 ANQGSEA. With 6 bases removed from V and 6 bases from J, the gap between germline ends came to 15 bases. The CDR3 nucleotides read TGCAGCGTCGCCGGGGGACCCATCAATGAGCAGTTCTTC. Protein sequence: CSVAGGPINEQFF.

The rearrangement links TRBV2 to TRBJ1-1, with D perhaps TRBD1 (5 bases). V was cut by 2 bases and J by 4 bases, with 14 bases left in between. The V gene's germline CDR1 is SNHLY and CDR2 FYNNEI. CDR3 length: 15 amino acids. The CDR3 nucleotides read TGTGCCAGCAGTGAAAGGACACTGGGCGGCACTGAAGCTTTCTTT. It codes for CASSERTLGGTEAFF.

The chain links TRBV10-3 to TRBJ1-5; no clear D gene. The CDR3 spans 13 residues. Germline loops: CDR1 ENHRY, CDR2 SYGVKD. V was clipped by 10 bases and J by 4 bases, with 14 bases between them. This CDR3 reads CATSIAGNQPQHF. The DNA of the CDR3 is TGTGCCACTTCGATAGCGGGGAATCAGCCCCAGCATTTT.

Only a few counts were recorded for this clone. V gene TRBV18 combines with J gene TRBJ2-1; 7 nucleotides match TRBD2. The CDR3 is made up of 14 amino acids. The germline gives CDR1 KGHSH, CDR2 LQKENI. The V gene end was trimmed by 1 base and the J gene end by 7 bases; junction bases not matched to a gene: 4. CDR3 bases: TGTGCCAGCTCACCACAGCGGGAAGGAAATGAGCAGTTCTTC. Protein: CASSPQREGNEQFF.

The V and J genes are TRBV5-1 and TRBJ2-1; TRBD2 might be the D (5 bases). Per the germline V gene, CDR1 is SGHRS and CDR2 is YFSETQ. V gave up 4 bases and J gave up 4 bases, with 15 bases separating them. The CDR3 runs to 15 residues. The CDR3, as DNA: TGCGCCAGCAGCCTCCAAGGACTGGCTTACAATGAGCAGTTCTTC. Its protein product is CASSLQGLAYNEQFF.

This chain connects TRBV15 to TRBJ2-5; TRBD1 agrees at 10 bases. Germline V gene data show CDR1 as LNHNV and CDR2 as YYDKDF (reference sequence). Trimming at V came to 5 bases and at J to 5 bases, leaving 5 bases not matched to a gene. The CDR3 is 14 amino acids. CDR3 bases: TGTGCCACCAGCGCACCGGGACAGGGGGAGACCCAGTACTTC. It codes for CATSAPGQGETQYF.

The chain has TRBV5-4 and TRBJ2-2, with D perhaps given as TRBD1 or TRBD2 (5 bases each). The V end was cut by 4 bases, the J end by 5 bases, with 15 bases between. The CDR3 extends over 15 amino acids. The germline V gene encodes CDR1 SGHNT and CDR2 YYREEE (reference sequence). CDR3: CASSPGTPLTGELFF. As DNA, the CDR3 is TGTGCCAGCAGCCCCGGGACCCCCTTAACCGGGGAGCTGTTTTTT.